One and the same sample provided the 17 T cell receptor beta chains below, sequenced in a study of response to subunit inactivated influenza vaccine. Each CDR3 protein is one row after TCRdb ran MiXCR on the RT-PCR reads. The sample consists of approximately 500,000 distinct CDR3 sequences, 13% to 15% of them appearing once. The source material was PBMCs from blood, sampled 11 to 12 days after vaccination. These receptors were collected from a man aged 45 to 65 who received an inactivated influenza vaccine.

This rearrangement joins TRBV15 to TRBJ1-1; D is perhaps TRBD1 (6 bases). Germline-derived CDR1 and CDR2 are LNHNV and YYDKDF (reference sequence). The CDR3 has 14 residues. Trimming cost V 0 bases and J 8 bases, with 13 bases left between them. The CDR3 DNA reads TGTGCCACCAGCAGAGAAATAGGGGGGATGGAAGCTTTCTTT. The encoded protein is CATSREIGGMEAFF.

This clonotype showed up many times. V and J are TRBV30 and TRBJ1-1; D gene unclear. Germline V gene sequence: CDR1 GTSNPN, CDR2 SVGIG (reference sequence). The CDR3 extends over 14 amino acids. V was shortened by 3 bases and J by 1 base, with 12 bases between the two germline ends. CDR3 residues: CAWRVDWGNTEAFF. The CDR3 DNA follows: TGTGCCTGGAGGGTGGATTGGGGGAACACTGAAGCTTTCTTT.

This clonotype showed up just a few times. This rearrangement joins TRBV25-1 to TRBJ1-6; 8 bases are a match to TRBD1. This CDR3 comprises 17 residues. CDR1 is MGHDK, CDR2 SYGVNS, per germline. V was clipped by 2 bases and J by 1 base; unmatched bases: 4. In DNA form, the CDR3 reads TGTGCCAGCAGTGAAGGTCAGGGGGCTTCCTATAATTCACCCCTCCACTTT. It specifies CASSEGQGASYNSPLHF.

This clonotype was observed a handful of times. V is TRBV3-1 and J is TRBJ2-4; TRBD2 might be the D (5 bases). Deletions cut 4 bases from V and 12 bases from J, with 16 bases between. The germline gives CDR1 LGHDT, CDR2 YNNKEL (reference sequence). CDR3 length: 13 residues. The CDR3: CASSPNGRGDQYF. CDR3 DNA: TGTGCCAGCAGCCCCAACGGACGGGGAGATCAGTACTTC. The entire variable domain, with the rest obtained from reference TRBV3-1 and TRBJ2-4, is as follows: DTAVSQTPKYLVTQMGNDKSIKCEQNLGHDTMYWYKQDSKKFLKIMFSYNNKELIINETVPNRFSPKSPDKAHLNLHINSLELGDSAVYFCASSPNGRGDQYFGAGTRLSVL.

The chain is built from TRBV15 and TRBJ2-5; D not resolved. The CDR3 is 15 residues long. The germline V and J ends were trimmed by 0 bases and 5 bases, with 13 bases remaining between them. CDR1 is LNHNV, CDR2 YYDKDF, per germline (reference sequence). In nucleotides, the CDR3 is TGTGCCACCAGCAGAGATAAGGGAATTCAGGAGACCCAGTACTTC. It is translated as CATSRDKGIQETQYF. The full variable domain, in which reference TRBV15 and TRBJ2-5 provide the parts outside the CDR3, is DAMVIQNPRYQVTQFGKPVTLSCSQTLNHNVMYWYQQKSSQAPKLLFHYYDKDFNNEADTPDNFQSRRPNTSFCFLDIRSPGLGDTAMYLCATSRDKGIQETQYFGPGTRLLVL.

This clonotype was seen a handful of times. J is TRBJ1-4 and V is TRBV19; D uncertain. The V end was cut by 3 bases, the J end by 12 bases, with 8 bases between. CDR3 length: 11 amino acids. In germline, CDR1 is LNHDA, CDR2 SQIVND (reference sequence). The CDR3 DNA follows: TGTGCCAGTAGTATGCGACAAGAACTGTTTTTT. It translates to CASSMRQELFF. The whole variable domain, remainder taken from reference TRBV19 and TRBJ1-4, is DGGITQSPKYLFRKEGQNVTLSCEQNLNHDAMYWYRQDPGQGLRLIYYSQIVNDFQKGDIAEGYSVSREKKESFPLTVTSAQKNPTAFYLCASSMRQELFFGSGTQLSVL.

J is TRBJ1-1 and V is TRBV15; TRBD1 is a possible D gene (5 bases). Germline V lookup: CDR1 LNHNV, CDR2 YYDKDF (reference sequence). The CDR3 is 13 residues long. V was shortened by 2 bases and J by 10 bases, with 14 bases between the two germline ends. This chain's CDR3 is CATSRQGKVGAFF. The DNA of the CDR3 is TGTGCCACCAGCAGACAGGGTAAGGTCGGAGCTTTCTTT.

The CDR3 DNA sequence: TGTGCCACGCGGTCCCCTCTAGCGGGTGCAGGGGAGCTGTTTTTT. Translation gives CATRSPLAGAGELFF. The chain recombines TRBV10-3 with TRBJ2-2; 8 positions match TRBD2. After removal of 10 bases from V and 8 bases from J, the junction contained 15 bases not matched to a gene. CDR1 ENHRY and CDR2 SYGVKD come from the germline V gene. This CDR3 spans 15 amino acids.

The J gene is TRBJ2-7, the V gene TRBV29-1, with a weak D call TRBD1 (6 bases). This CDR3 has 12 amino acids. Trimming removed 5 bases at V and 1 base at J, with 9 bases between. Germline V gene lookup returns CDR1 SQVTM and CDR2 ANQGSEA. DNA for the CDR3: TGCAGCGTTTATGACAGGTCCTACGAGCAGTACTTC. Its protein is CSVYDRSYEQYF.

This clonotype has only a few counts. The chain couples TRBV23-1 to TRBJ2-2; D may be TRBD1 (6 bases). Being an ORF, TRBV23-1 has a function that is uncertain. This CDR3 is built from 15 residues. V was pared by 11 bases and J by 5 bases, with 21 bases between. CDR3 in DNA: TGCGCCCACATAAGTGCAGGGGCAAAAACCGGGGAGCTGTTTTTT. Translated: CAHISAGAKTGELFF.

A few counts support this clonotype. The genes are TRBV7-9 and TRBJ2-5, with 8 bases matching TRBD1. The CDR3 runs 14 residues. The germline CDR1 and CDR2 sequences are SEHNR and FQNEAQ (reference sequence). V trimming: 5 bases; J trimming: 4 bases; junction bases outside the gene matches: 6. The CDR3 here is CASSPTGARETQYF. The DNA of the CDR3 is TGTGCCAGCAGCCCGACAGGGGCGCGAGAGACCCAGTACTTC.

V gene TRBV6-5 combines with J gene TRBJ2-5, with TRBD2 identical over 10 bases. The junction had 6 bases not matched to a gene; V was cut back by 2 bases and J by 9 bases. The germline CDR1 and CDR2 sequences are MNHEY and SVGAGI. The length of the CDR3 is 14 residues. DNA of the CDR3: TGTGCCAGCAGTTACCTGGGACTAGCGTCGCCCCAGTACTTC. Its protein is CASSYLGLASPQYF.

The J gene is TRBJ2-7, the V gene TRBV24-1; the D gene is possibly TRBD2 (5 bases). V dropped 1 base and J dropped 7 bases, with 10 bases sitting between them. The V gene's germline CDR1 is KGHDR and CDR2 SFDVKD. The CDR3 loop spans 13 amino acids. As DNA, the CDR3 is TGTGCCACCAGTGATTTTCGCGGGCAGGAGCAGTACTTC. Its protein product is CATSDFRGQEQYF.

About this clonotype itself: Here the CDR3 omits its conserved ending phenylalanine or tryptophan, so a read error is the likely source. The rearrangement uses TRBV5-6 and TRBJ1-2; D might be TRBD1 (5 bases). CDR1 is SGHDT, CDR2 YYEEEE, per germline. The V end lost 4 bases, the J end lost 2 bases, and 27 bases lay between the germline ends. CDR3 length: 19 amino acids. This CDR3 reads CASSGRGVQEPLFNYGYTY. The CDR3 nucleotides are TGTGCCAGCAGCGGGAGAGGGGTACAGGAGCCTCTCTTCAACTATGGCTACACCTAC.

The chain has TRBV7-9 and TRBJ2-7; 8 bases match TRBD2. Germline CDR1 is SEHNR and CDR2 is FQNEAQ (reference sequence). V dropped 1 base and J dropped 6; count of bases not matched to a gene: 11. This CDR3 contains 16 residues. The CDR3 DNA is TGTGCCAGCAGCTTAGTCTCCCTCCCAGCGGGAGCCGAGCAGTACTTC. Its translation: CASSLVSLPAGAEQYF.

The V call is TRBV29-1, the J call TRBJ2-3, with D perhaps TRBD1 (6 bases). Between the trimmed V and J ends, which lost 6 bases and 5 bases, there was a span of 15 bases. The germline gives CDR1 SQVTM, CDR2 ANQGSEA. The CDR3 extends over 13 amino acids. The CDR3 DNA reads TGCAGCGTGCGATTATACAGGGAAGATACGCAGTATTTT. Translating gives CSVRLYREDTQYF.

This clonotype was recorded many times. CDR3 in amino acids: CASSLAGREQYF. The CDR3 nucleotides read TGTGCCAGCAGTCTAGCAGGGAGGGAGCAGTACTTC. The chain carries TRBV28 and TRBJ2-7, with D perhaps TRBD2 (6 bases). The CDR3 sequence is 12 residues long. Germline lookup yields CDR1 MDHEN and CDR2 SYDVKM. V dropped 5 bases and J dropped 7 bases, with 12 bases sitting between them.